One sample yielded the 5 T cell receptor beta chains listed below, sequenced in a study of shared clonotypes between healthy human individuals. Produced via immunoSEQ multiplex PCR; TCRdb's table is partial and in-frame only. The table has about 1 million clones, 65% to 80% seen once. Material for sequencing was memory CD4+ T cells sorted from blood. Subset indicated: CD45RA-negative fraction. The receptor source for this set is a man aged 18 to 35 in good health.

The chain uses TRBV25-1 and TRBJ1-2; 9 nucleotides align to TRBD1. There are 15 residues in the CDR3. Germline trimming cut 3 bases from V and 7 bases from J; bases unmatched to any gene: 9. Germline V gene data show CDR1 as MGHDK and CDR2 as SYGVNS. CDR3 coding DNA: TGTGCCAGCAGTGAGACGCGGTTGGGACAGGGTGGCTACACCTTC. It specifies CASSETRLGQGGYTF.

This rearrangement joins TRBV2 to TRBJ1-6; D is perhaps TRBD1 (5 bases). Germline V gene sequence: CDR1 SNHLY, CDR2 FYNNEI. V was trimmed by 4 bases and J by 9 bases, leaving 16 bases between them. The length of the CDR3 is 15 residues. The CDR3 coding sequence is TGTGCCAGCAGTGCGCAAGGGCGCGACAGTTCACCCCTCCACTTT. Protein sequence: CASSAQGRDSSPLHF. Drawing the rest from reference TRBV2 and TRBJ1-6, the complete variable domain is EPEVTQTPSHQVTQMGQEVILRCVPISNHLYFYWYRQILGQKVEFLVSFYNNEISEKSEIFDDQFSVERPDGSNFTLKIRSTKLEDSAMYFCASSAQGRDSSPLHFGNGTRLTVT.

This clone was counted a few times. The chain carries TRBV30 and TRBJ1-6, with D possibly TRBD1 on 6 matching bases. CDR3 length: 14 amino acids. Germline V lookup: CDR1 GTSNPN, CDR2 SVGIG (reference sequence). Trimming shortened V by 3 bases and J by 9 bases, and 15 bases separated the two germline ends. The CDR3 DNA sequence: TGTGCCTGGAGCCCAGGGGACTACGCTTCACCCCTCCACTTT. Its protein product is CAWSPGDYASPLHF.

The chain links TRBV15 to TRBJ2-3, with 7 nucleotides matching TRBD2. This CDR3 has 14 residues. Germline V gene data show CDR1 as LNHNV and CDR2 as YYDKDF (reference sequence). Trimming cost V 5 bases and J 10 bases; bases outside gene matches: 12. CDR3 DNA: TGTGCCACCAGCGGGGAGGGTAGGGTCCACCCGCAGTATTTT. It specifies CATSGEGRVHPQYF.

V and J are TRBV6-5 and TRBJ1-2; 7 nucleotides line up with TRBD1. Germline V lookup: CDR1 MNHEY, CDR2 SVGAGI. CDR3 size: 12 residues. Germline trimming cut 10 bases from V and 6 bases from J; bases unmatched to any gene: 8. CDR3 sequence: CATTEGGDGYTF. Here the CDR3 DNA reads TGTGCCACAACGGAAGGGGGCGATGGCTACACCTTC.